This T cell receptor beta chain was identified during a study of shared clonotypes between healthy human individuals (dated by TCRdb to 2020 to 2022). In terms of the full investigation: The cohort comprised a couple of women and a few men aged 18 to 49 years. For each donor, CD4 naive and CD4 memory were each run on three plates, CD8 naive on two plates, and CD8 memory on one plate. Blood TCR repertoires of five healthy adults were deeply sequenced to estimate repertoire size and the extent of clonotype sharing between individuals. Libraries were prepared and TCR repertoires were sequenced by different laboratories using diverse techniques, in order to increase sequencing depth and limit assay-specific biases. Each donor's leukapheresis produced roughly between roughly 0.85 and 10 billion PBMCs. Results the study describes overall, beyond this receptor: Because the study included a small number of donors, the genetic and exposure-history diversity represented was limited. Across several donors, roughly 5.1% of naive CD4, approximately 4% of naive CD8, about 2.3% of memory CD4, and about 0.44% of memory CD8 clonotypes were shared. Compared with non-shared clonotypes, clonotypes shared by all four sorted-subset donors had higher generation probabilities. Naive subsets generally had larger estimated clonotype richness than memory subsets did. Rarefaction of sorted-subset datasets indicated incomplete sequencing despite the large sequencing depth. Only blood was sampled, and tissue TCR repertoires likely differ from those in blood. Based on pairwise subsampling, the degree of clonotype sharing among donors was expected to be affected by sequencing depth.

The CDR3 numbers 9 residues from cysteine through phenylalanine. The sequence is cut down to CDR3 DNA, 27 bases in frame from base 1. The junction carries 2 bases between V and J, which are trimmed by 4 bases and 8 bases respectively. From a lookup of the germline V gene, CDR1 and CDR2 are SGHTS and YDEGEE. Healthy HIV-negative adults with no recently reported acute infections or vaccinations were included as donors. All donors were Caucasian adults living in Nashville, Tennessee, USA. CD4+ T cells were enriched through magnetic negative selection, after which naive cells were positively selected on CD45RA and the remaining negative fraction served as the memory subset. After blood collection by leukapheresis, PBMCs were isolated using Ficoll-Histopaque density gradient centrifugation and then cryopreserved in the vapor phase of liquid nitrogen. Analytical flow cytometry was used to check the purity and quantity of each magnetically sorted T cell population. Genomic DNA was isolated from each sorted fraction and quantified by UV absorbance on a Nanodrop 2000c.

TCR CDR3 regions were amplified from genomic DNA by multiplex PCR using the deep immunoSEQ assay. Extracted genomic DNA from each cell subset was distributed evenly across all wells of several immunoSEQ 96-well plates, and each plate was treated as a replicate. For sorted subsets, about 0.2 ug genomic DNA, equal to some 30,000 T cell genomes, was loaded into each replicate PCR. Purified libraries were measured with a Qubit 3.0 fluorometer, size-checked on a Bioanalyzer 2100, and measured again with the KAPA Library Quantification kit. Every immunoSEQ 96-well plate was sequenced on a separate single-read 150-cycle Illumina NextSeq 550 flow cell. The source study handled its data this way. Because the immunoSEQ output included only junctional sequences and no quality scores, the filtering could not be the same as the filtering used for full-length reads. To assign V/J genes and CDR3, sequences were annotated against IMGT germline references using PyIR, a Python wrapper for IgBLAST v1.9. Reads were filtered out if the reads had weak V/J assignments (E-value above 1e-6), no CDR3, stop codons, out-of-frame junctions, or ambiguous translated residues. V3J clonotypes were defined as sequences sharing the same inferred V gene, J gene, and CDR3 amino acid sequence. Percentage overlap between repertoires was computed as shared unique clonotypes divided by the size of the smaller repertoire. Three approaches were used to assess repertoire richness: RTK rarefaction, the Chao1 estimator, and Recon v2.1 estimates of unobserved clonotypes. Generation probabilities were computed with OLGA for all TCRbeta clonotypes obtained by the gDNA method from several donors. This is the immuneACCESS table as TCRdb keeps it, with only in-frame sequences that have V and J called. A part of the clones is gone; compared with another copy, unresolved V genes explain less than half, and the rest is unexplained. For V, J and clone size, that table is used; D and trimming come from the DNA. The sample table records 950,000 to 1,300,000 clones; 60% to 80% of these occur just once. Clones ranked in the top ten supply roughly 1.5% of the sample.

Comments on this clone: The antigen it binds to is not known. Base-call qualities are not available, and no considerably larger clone is one nucleotide away.

The source material was memory CD4+ T cells sorted from blood. According to the study, the label for this sample's cell subset or site signals: CD45RA-negative fraction. This receptor was taken from a young man in good health. This sequence uses TRBV5-8 and TRBJ2-3, with no D gene named confidently. The CDR3 protein: CASSLTQYF. The DNA sequence reads TGTGCCAGCAGCCTTACGCAGTATTTT.